A selection of T cell receptor beta chains follows, all from one sample in a study of CD8 T cells in Susac syndrome. MiXCR, applied by TCRdb to the immunoSEQ multiplex PCR reads, yields one record per CDR3 protein. This sample has some 160,000 distinct CDR3 sequences, with around 96% found just once. Sequenced input: CD8+ T cells from PBMCs. The receptors originated from a human donor with multiple sclerosis. The CDR3 runs from the conserved cysteine through the conserved F or W. The D gene is left open where the match is weak. A row's size may be missing; if present it is once, few, many or a size class.

V gene,clone size,CDR3 length,J gene,D gene,CDR3 protein,CDR3 DNA
TRBV7-2,NA,15,TRBJ1-1,NA,CASSWGVQMNTEAFF,TGTGCCAGCAGCTGGGGGGTACAGATGAACACTGAAGCTTTCTTT
TRBV3-1,NA,13,TRBJ2-1,NA,CASSQEPLGWQFF,TGTGCCAGCAGCCAAGAACCCCTGGGGTGGCAGTTCTTC
TRBV5-4,once,14,TRBJ1-2,NA,CASSPNGRENGYTF,TGTGCCAGCAGCCCCAACGGACGGGAGAATGGCTACACCTTC
TRBV27,NA,17,TRBJ2-2,TRBD2,CASSHLGTSFNTGELFF,TGTGCCAGCAGTCATCTAGGGACTAGTTTCAACACCGGGGAGCTGTTTTTT
TRBV27,NA,13,TRBJ2-7,NA,CASSRPQGYEQYF,TGTGCCAGCAGTCGTCCCCAAGGCTACGAGCAGTACTTC
TRBV6-5,once,16,TRBJ2-1,NA,CASSYTQGSLISEQFF,TGTGCCAGCAGTTACACACAGGGTAGTTTGATAAGTGAGCAGTTCTTC
TRBV4-1,NA,14,TRBJ2-1,NA,CASSQDRGPNEQFF,TGCGCCAGCAGCCAAGATCGGGGACCAAATGAGCAGTTCTTC
TRBV14,NA,15,TRBJ1-1,NA,CASSPLAGLNTEAFF,TGTGCCAGCAGCCCGCTTGCGGGGCTGAACACTGAAGCTTTCTTT
TRBV7-9,NA,15,TRBJ2-5,TRBD2,CASSFDLAEQETQYF,TGTGCCAGCAGCTTCGATCTAGCGGAGCAAGAGACCCAGTACTTC
TRBV28,NA,17,TRBJ2-1,NA,CASSLVLLASSYNEQFF,TGTGCCAGCAGTTTGGTTTTACTTGCGAGCTCCTACAATGAGCAGTTCTTC
TRBV12-3/TRBV12-4,NA,18,TRBJ2-1,NA,CASSPVYFGGLVVGEQFF,TGTGCCAGCAGTCCTGTTTATTTTGGGGGGCTTGTCGTGGGTGAGCAGTTCTTC
TRBV4-1,NA,14,TRBJ2-7,NA,CASSQVTGFYEQYF,TGCGCCAGCAGCCAAGTGACAGGTTTCTACGAGCAGTACTTC
TRBV6-2/TRBV6-3,NA,13,TRBJ2-1,NA,CASSYTPRDEQFF,TGTGCCAGCAGTTACACCCCCAGGGATGAGCAGTTCTTC
TRBV2,NA,14,TRBJ2-2,NA,CAGSVPTNTGELFF,TGTGCCGGGTCCGTCCCTACCAACACCGGGGAGCTGTTTTTT
TRBV11-2,few,14,TRBJ2-1,NA,CASSSGPFIAEQFF,TGTGCCAGCAGCTCGGGACCGTTTATCGCTGAGCAGTTCTTC
TRBV9,NA,13,TRBJ2-1,NA,CASSPSQPNEQFF,TGTGCCAGCAGCCCCAGCCAGCCGAATGAGCAGTTCTTC
TRBV4-1,NA,13,TRBJ2-7,NA,CASSPSDVYEQYF,TGCGCCAGCAGCCCCTCCGACGTCTACGAGCAGTACTTC
TRBV9,NA,15,TRBJ1-2,NA,CASSLAGGRDYGYTF,TGTGCCAGCAGCCTAGCCGGGGGACGAGACTATGGCTACACCTTC
TRBV15,once,14,TRBJ2-4,NA,CATRDQGGENIQYF,TGTGCCACCCGTGATCAGGGAGGTGAAAACATTCAGTACTTC
TRBV12-3/TRBV12-4,NA,14,TRBJ2-1,NA,CASSFGTTLGEQFF,TGTGCCAGCAGTTTTGGGACAACCCTCGGTGAGCAGTTCTTC
TRBV9,NA,13,TRBJ2-3,NA,CASSQGFRDTQYF,TGTGCCAGCAGCCAGGGGTTCAGGGATACGCAGTATTTT
TRBV20-1,NA,12,TRBJ2-1,NA,CSARQTYNEQFF,TGCAGTGCGCGACAGACATACAATGAGCAGTTCTTC
TRBV12-5,NA,15,TRBJ2-3,TRBD2,CASGGLAGVPDTQYF,TGTGCTAGTGGCGGACTAGCGGGAGTCCCAGATACGCAGTATTTT
TRBV5-4,NA,15,TRBJ2-6,NA,CASSFSNSGANVLTF,TGTGCCAGCAGCTTCAGTAACTCTGGGGCCAACGTCCTGACTTTC
TRBV15,NA,14,TRBJ2-7,TRBD1,CATSLRGRGYEQYF,TGTGCCACCAGCTTGAGGGGGCGAGGCTACGAGCAGTACTTC
TRBV13,NA,14,TRBJ2-1,NA,CASNPDRSGNEQFF,TGTGCCAGCAACCCCGACAGGTCGGGCAATGAGCAGTTCTTC
TRBV4-1,NA,13,TRBJ1-5,NA,CASSGGFNQPQHF,TGCGCCAGCTCCGGGGGGTTCAATCAGCCCCAGCATTTT
TRBV28,NA,16,TRBJ2-4,TRBD2,CASAGASGSLANIQYF,TGTGCCAGCGCAGGGGCTAGCGGGAGCCTGGCAAACATTCAGTACTTC
TRBV30,NA,14,TRBJ2-3,TRBD2,CAWNGAGGLDTQYF,TGTGCCTGGAATGGGGCGGGAGGTTTAGATACGCAGTATTTT
TRBV20-1,NA,11,TRBJ2-3,NA,CSARISDTQYF,TGCAGTGCTAGAATTTCAGATACGCAGTATTTT